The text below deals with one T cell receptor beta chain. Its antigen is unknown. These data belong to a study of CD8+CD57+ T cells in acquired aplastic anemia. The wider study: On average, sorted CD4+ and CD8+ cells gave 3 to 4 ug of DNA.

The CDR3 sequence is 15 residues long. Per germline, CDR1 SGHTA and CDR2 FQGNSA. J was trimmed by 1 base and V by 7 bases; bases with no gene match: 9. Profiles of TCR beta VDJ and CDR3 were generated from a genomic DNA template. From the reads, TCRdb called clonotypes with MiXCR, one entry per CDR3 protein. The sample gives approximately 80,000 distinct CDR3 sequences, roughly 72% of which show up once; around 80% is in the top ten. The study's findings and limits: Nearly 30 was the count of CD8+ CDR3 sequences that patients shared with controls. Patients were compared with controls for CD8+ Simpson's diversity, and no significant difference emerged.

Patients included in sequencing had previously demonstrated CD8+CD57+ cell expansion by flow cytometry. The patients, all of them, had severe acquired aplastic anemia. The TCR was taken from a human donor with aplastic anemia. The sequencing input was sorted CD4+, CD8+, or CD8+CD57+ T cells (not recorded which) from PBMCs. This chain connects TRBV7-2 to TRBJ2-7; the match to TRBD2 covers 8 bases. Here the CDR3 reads CASTTGGNPSYEQYF. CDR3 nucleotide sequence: TGTGCCAGCACCACGGGGGGGAACCCATCCTACGAGCAGTACTTC.